One and the same sample provided the 30 T cell receptor beta chains below, sequenced in a study of CD8 T cells in ankylosing spondylitis. Study results and caveats: Among TCR beta sequences, a motif of eight highly homologous variants appeared characteristic of ankylosing spondylitis blood.

Antigens of these TCRs are unknown. TCRdb reprocessed the 5' RACE reads with MiXCR, giving one entry per CDR3 protein. The sample records about 800,000 distinct CDR3 sequences, 12% being singletons. The sequencing sample was made of blood, either unsorted or a sorted T cell fraction (not recorded which). These receptors all come from a male donor with ankylosing spondylitis.

The chain couples TRBV10-2 to TRBJ1-4, with unresolved D. Germline V gene sequence: CDR1 WSHSY, CDR2 SAAADI. V dropped 6 bases and J dropped 4 bases, with 15 bases sitting between them. This CDR3 spans 15 amino acids. The CDR3 region has the DNA TGCGCCAGCAGCCCCGGGGTCAGTCTTAATGAAAAACTGTTTTTT. Translated: CASSPGVSLNEKLFF.

The chain has TRBV20-1 and TRBJ2-2; tentatively, D is TRBD2 (5 bases). The V end lost 6 bases, the J end lost 1 base, and 12 bases lay between the germline ends. The CDR3 has 14 residues. Germline V gene data show CDR1 as DFQATT and CDR2 as SNEGSKA (reference sequence). CDR3 nucleotides: TGCAGTGCAAGAAAGGAGGAGAACACCGGGGAGCTGTTTTTT. This encodes CSARKEENTGELFF.

This clonotype has ten or more counts. This chain uses TRBV9 with TRBJ1-4; D not certain. CDR1 is SGDLS and CDR2 is YYNGEE in the germline V gene. Trimming left V 0 bases short and J 0 bases short, with 3 bases between. CDR3 size: 14 residues. The CDR3 nucleotides read TGTGCCAGCAGCGTAGAGGCAACTAATGAAAAACTGTTTTTT. Translated, it gives CASSVEATNEKLFF.

The chain uses TRBV6-1 and TRBJ2-5, with D possibly TRBD1 on 6 matching bases. CDR1 and CDR2 (germline): MNHNS, SASEGT. Trimming removed 4 bases from V and 3 bases from J, with 18 bases in between. The CDR3 loop spans 16 amino acids. The CDR3 region is CASSGGPLDSKETQYF. DNA of the CDR3: TGTGCCAGCAGTGGGGGACCCCTGGACAGCAAAGAGACCCAGTACTTC.

The chain couples TRBV20-1 to TRBJ2-3; D uncertain. The CDR3 runs to 13 residues. From germline, CDR1 is DFQATT and CDR2 SNEGSKA (reference sequence). V shed 3 bases and J shed 5 bases, with 12 bases lying between them. CDR3 DNA: TGCAGTGCTAGGAATGGGGTTTTAGATACGCAGTATTTT. It translates to CSARNGVLDTQYF.

This clonotype was observed a handful of times. The chain links TRBV20-1 to TRBJ2-3; weak D call: TRBD2 (5 bases). The germline V gene has CDR1 DFQATT and CDR2 SNEGSKA (reference sequence). This CDR3 is 14 amino acids long. The V and J ends lost 1 base and 4 bases respectively, with 12 bases between them. The CDR3 bases are TGCAGTGCTAGAGTCGCTAGCCTCGCAGATACGCAGTATTTT. Its protein is CSARVASLADTQYF.

J is TRBJ1-1 and V is TRBV6-5, with D unclear. There are 11 residues in the CDR3. Germline V gene data show CDR1 as MNHEY and CDR2 as SVGAGI. V was trimmed by 6 bases and J by 6 bases, leaving 8 bases between them. CDR3 nucleotides: TGTGCCAGCAGCCAGGCTTCTGAAGCTTTCTTT. Protein: CASSQASEAFF.

The sample holds many counts of this clonotype. The chain has TRBV6-5 and TRBJ1-1; 9 bases line up with TRBD1. CDR3 length equals 16 residues. The germline gives CDR1 MNHEY, CDR2 SVGAGI. Trimming took 6 bases from V and 7 from J; bases not matched to a gene: 15. The CDR3 DNA reads TGTGCCAGCAGACTACTCCGGGACAGGGATGGGAGTGAAGCTTTCTTT. It is translated as CASRLLRDRDGSEAFF.

In its sample, this clonotype was seen many times. V and J are TRBV29-1 and TRBJ1-2; D is ambiguous. The germline CDR1 and CDR2 sequences are SQVTM and ANQGSEA. This CDR3 is built from 13 residues. The CDR3 here is CTLAVVEGYGYTF. The DNA of the CDR3 is TGCACCCTTGCTGTCGTAGAAGGCTATGGCTACACCTTC.

The V call is TRBV28, the J call TRBJ1-5, with 8 bases aligning to TRBD1. Germline CDR1 is MDHEN and CDR2 is SYDVKM. The CDR3 extends over 16 amino acids. The junction had 12 bases not matched to a gene; V was cut back by 6 bases and J by 5 bases. The DNA for the CDR3 is TGTGCCAGCAGGAAAGGGACAGGCTGGGTCGATCAGCCCCAGCATTTT. It codes for CASRKGTGWVDQPQHF.

This clonotype was detected a few times. The gene calls are TRBV7-9 and TRBJ1-5; D is ambiguous. This CDR3 has 13 residues. V was pared by 5 bases and J by 7 bases, with 12 bases between. Germline V CDR1 and CDR2: SEHNR, FQNEAQ (reference sequence). Here the CDR3 reads CASSPNSEQPQHF. In nucleotides, the CDR3 is TGTGCCAGCAGCCCCAACAGCGAGCAGCCCCAGCATTTT.

V and J are TRBV4-2 and TRBJ2-2; a weak D match, TRBD1 (7 bases). V was clipped by 4 bases and J by 5 bases, with 17 bases between them. The CDR3 is 16 amino acids. Germline V gene sequence: CDR1 LGHNA, CDR2 YNFKEQ. The CDR3 DNA reads TGTGCCAGCAGCCGACTCCGGGACAGCGGGACCGGGGAGCTGTTTTTT. This encodes CASSRLRDSGTGELFF.

This clonotype came up a few times. This chain uses TRBV5-1 with TRBJ1-4, with D tentatively TRBD1 (6 bases). Trimming stripped 4 bases from V and 4 bases from J, with 20 bases between. The CDR3 has 17 amino acids. From germline, CDR1 is SGHRS and CDR2 YFSETQ. CDR3 nucleotide sequence: TGCGCCAGCAGCCTCGGATGGGGGACACCGATTAATGAAAAACTGTTTTTT. Protein: CASSLGWGTPINEKLFF.

This chain links TRBV20-1 with TRBJ2-7; possibly TRBD2 for D (6 bases). The CDR3 spans 14 residues. Trimming took 5 bases from V and 2 from J, leaving 16 bases between them. Germline lookup yields CDR1 DFQATT and CDR2 SNEGSKA (reference sequence). The CDR3 protein is CSAPYPRTTYEQYF. The CDR3 DNA sequence: TGCAGTGCTCCCTACCCCAGGACTACCTACGAGCAGTACTTC.

The chain recombines TRBV20-1 with TRBJ1-4; tentatively, D is TRBD1 (5 bases). The germline gives CDR1 DFQATT, CDR2 SNEGSKA (reference sequence). CDR3 length: 15 residues. Trimming took 1 base from V and 0 from J, leaving 9 bases between them. The CDR3 protein is CSARGQLATNEKLFF. The DNA of the CDR3 is TGCAGTGCTAGAGGACAGCTTGCAACTAATGAAAAACTGTTTTTT.

This clonotype was found a few times. V is TRBV20-1 and J is TRBJ2-2, with 7 nucleotides matching TRBD2. J lost 1 base, V lost 6 bases, and 8 bases had no gene match. The CDR3 spans 15 residues. Germline V lookup: CDR1 DFQATT, CDR2 SNEGSKA (reference sequence). CDR3 sequence reads: CSALREGMNTGELFF. The DNA for the CDR3 is TGCAGTGCCCTGAGGGAGGGGATGAACACCGGGGAGCTGTTTTTT.

This rearrangement joins TRBV20-1 to TRBJ2-2; 7 bases agree with TRBD2. The J segment lost 4 bases and the V segment lost 0 bases, leaving 8 bases of the junction unmatched. Germline V gives CDR1 DFQATT, CDR2 SNEGSKA (reference sequence). The CDR3 spans 16 residues. Written as DNA, the CDR3 is TGCAGTGCTAGAGATCCACTAGCGCATGCCACCGGGGAGCTGTTTTTT. Translating gives CSARDPLAHATGELFF.

V gene TRBV7-2 combines with J gene TRBJ2-1, with TRBD2 matching over 10 bases. The CDR3 consists of 15 residues. Looked up from germline, CDR1 is SGHTA and CDR2 is FQGNSA. The V segment lost 5 bases and the J segment 5 bases; nucleotides outside the gene matches: 6. DNA of the CDR3: TGTGCCAGCAGCGCCCGGACTAGCGGACACAATGAGCAGTTCTTC. It codes for CASSARTSGHNEQFF. The full variable domain, rest sourced from reference TRBV7-2 and TRBJ2-1, is GAGVSQSPSNKVTEKGKDVELRCDPISGHTALYWYRQSLGQGLEFLIYFQGNSAPDKSGLPSDRFSAERTGGSVSTLTIQRTQQEDSAVYLCASSARTSGHNEQFFGPGTRLTVL.

This clonotype was found many times. This chain uses TRBV28 with TRBJ2-1; 13 bases line up with TRBD2. Germline trimming cut 5 bases from V and 7 bases from J; bases unmatched to any gene: 5. The germline V gene has CDR1 MDHEN and CDR2 SYDVKM. The CDR3 totals 15 residues. The CDR3 nucleotides are TGTGCCAGCAGTATCGGGACTAGCGGGATGAATGAGCAGTTCTTC. Encoded protein: CASSIGTSGMNEQFF.

This clonotype was counted a few times. This sequence joins TRBV6-2 or TRBV6-3 and TRBJ1-5; D uncertain. Between the trimmed V and J ends, which lost 5 bases and 9 bases, there was a span of 14 bases. CDR1 is MNHEY, CDR2 SVGEGT, per germline. The CDR3 has 13 amino acids. In DNA form, the CDR3 reads TGTGCCAGCAGTCAGTCCCCGAGGAGGCCCCAGCATTTT. This sequence encodes CASSQSPRRPQHF.

This clonotype was recorded a few times. V and J are TRBV30 and TRBJ2-1; TRBD2 agrees at 11 bases. Germline lookup yields CDR1 GTSNPN and CDR2 SVGIG (reference sequence). This CDR3 has 15 residues. The V segment lost 1 base and the J segment 4 bases; nucleotides outside the gene matches: 3. The CDR3 nucleotides are TGTGCCTGGAGTGGTAGGACTAGCGGGTACAATGAGCAGTTCTTC. Its protein is CAWSGRTSGYNEQFF.

The CDR3 DNA follows: TGTGCCAGCTCACCACCCCCGGGGGAAAAACTGTTTTTT. This encodes CASSPPPGEKLFF. The V and J genes are TRBV18 and TRBJ1-4; D not certain. Germline CDR1 and CDR2: KGHSH and LQKENI. Trimming shortened V by 0 bases and J by 8 bases, and 7 bases separated the two germline ends. The CDR3 totals 13 residues.

This chain links TRBV25-1 with TRBJ2-1; 9 bases line up with TRBD2. Trimming removed 6 bases from V and 9 bases from J; junction bases left unmatched: 12. Germline CDR1 MGHDK, CDR2 SYGVNS. CDR3 length: 15 amino acids. CDR3 sequence: CASSELAGERIEQFF. Here the CDR3 DNA reads TGTGCCAGCAGCGAGTTAGCGGGGGAAAGGATTGAGCAGTTCTTC.

This chain links TRBV20-1 with TRBJ2-3; no reliable D call. Trimming stripped 3 bases from V and 1 base from J, with 17 bases between. Germline CDR1 is DFQATT and CDR2 is SNEGSKA (reference sequence). The CDR3 is made up of 16 amino acids. CDR3 residues: CSARGIVKWGTDTQYF. For the CDR3, the DNA is TGCAGTGCTAGGGGGATAGTGAAGTGGGGCACAGATACGCAGTATTTT.

This clonotype has only a few counts. This chain links TRBV6-1 with TRBJ1-1; D perhaps matches TRBD1 (5 bases). Germline V gene data show CDR1 as MNHNS and CDR2 as SASEGT. This CDR3 has 14 residues. V dropped 6 bases and J dropped 1 base, with 12 bases sitting between them. CDR3 region: CASRLTTANTEAFF. In DNA, the CDR3 is TGTGCCAGCAGGCTAACGACAGCGAACACTGAAGCTTTCTTT.

This clonotype was picked up a small number of times. CDR3 sequence reads: CASRPTGAGGYTF. The CDR3 coding sequence is TGTGCCAGCAGACCTACAGGGGCGGGCGGCTACACCTTC. This chain joins TRBV7-9 and TRBJ1-2; TRBD1 matches at 7 bases. CDR1 and CDR2 from the germline V gene are SEHNR and FQNEAQ (reference sequence). The V gene end was trimmed by 6 bases and the J gene end by 8 bases; junction bases not matched to a gene: 9. The CDR3 covers 13 residues.

This clonotype has at least ten counts. This chain joins TRBV28 and TRBJ2-6; D is possibly TRBD2 (6 bases). V lost 6 bases to trimming and J lost 0 bases, with 18 bases between them. Germline V lookup: CDR1 MDHEN, CDR2 SYDVKM. This CDR3 has 18 amino acids. Here the CDR3 DNA reads TGTGCCAGCAGCCCTCGGGGGACGGCGAGCTCTGGGGCCAACGTCCTGACTTTC. As protein: CASSPRGTASSGANVLTF.

This clonotype was found a few times. This chain joins TRBV5-5 and TRBJ2-7; 7 positions match TRBD1. The CDR3 has 14 amino acids. The junction had 9 bases not matched to a gene; V was cut back by 6 bases and J by 3 bases. CDR1 and CDR2 from the germline V gene are SGHKS and YYEKEE (reference sequence). The CDR3 DNA reads as TGTGCCAGCACCAAAAGGACAGGATTCTACGAGCAGTACTTC. Translating it yields CASTKRTGFYEQYF.

V and J are TRBV20-1 and TRBJ2-5; the D gene is possibly TRBD2 (5 bases). From germline, CDR1 is DFQATT and CDR2 SNEGSKA (reference sequence). The CDR3 consists of 13 residues. V lost 6 bases, J lost 1 base, and 12 bases lay in between. The CDR3 here is CSALAVGQETQYF. The CDR3 coding sequence is TGCAGTGCGCTAGCCGTGGGCCAAGAGACCCAGTACTTC.

Only a few counts were recorded for this clonotype. The chain is built from TRBV7-2 and TRBJ1-2; D might be TRBD1 (6 bases). With 1 base removed from V and 3 bases from J, the gap between germline ends came to 12 bases. This CDR3 has 15 residues. Germline loops: CDR1 SGHTA, CDR2 FQGNSA. The CDR3 DNA is TGTGCCAGCAGCTTAGTGGTAGGGGGGGACTATGGCTACACCTTC. Its translation is CASSLVVGGDYGYTF.